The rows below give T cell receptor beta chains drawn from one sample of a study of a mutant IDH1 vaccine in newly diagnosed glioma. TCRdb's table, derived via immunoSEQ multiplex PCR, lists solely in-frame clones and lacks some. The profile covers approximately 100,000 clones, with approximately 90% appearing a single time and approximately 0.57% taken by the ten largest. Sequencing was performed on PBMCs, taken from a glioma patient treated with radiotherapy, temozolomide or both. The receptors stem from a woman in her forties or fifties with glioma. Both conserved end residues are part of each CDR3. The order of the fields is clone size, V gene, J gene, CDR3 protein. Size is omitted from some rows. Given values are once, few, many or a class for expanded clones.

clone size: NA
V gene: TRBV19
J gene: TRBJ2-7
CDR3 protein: CASSIYTTRSGEQYF

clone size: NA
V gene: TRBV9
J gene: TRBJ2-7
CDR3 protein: CASSLTGYEQYF

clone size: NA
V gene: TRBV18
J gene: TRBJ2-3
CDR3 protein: CASSDRSTDTQYF

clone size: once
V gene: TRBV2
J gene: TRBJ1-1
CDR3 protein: CASSELAVPTEAFF

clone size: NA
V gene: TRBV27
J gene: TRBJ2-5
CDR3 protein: CASSRDYGFETQYF

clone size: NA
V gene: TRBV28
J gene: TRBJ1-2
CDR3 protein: CASSNRYGYTF

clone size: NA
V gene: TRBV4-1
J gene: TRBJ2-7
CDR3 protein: CASSQPSQGNYEQYF

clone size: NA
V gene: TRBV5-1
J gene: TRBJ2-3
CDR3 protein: CASSSGQGTDTQYF

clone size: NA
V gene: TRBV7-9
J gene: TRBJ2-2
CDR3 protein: CASSISGLRELFF

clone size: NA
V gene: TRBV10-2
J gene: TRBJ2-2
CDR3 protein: CAASTRMGGAGGELFF

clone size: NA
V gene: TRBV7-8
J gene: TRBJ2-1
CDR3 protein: CASSPYRGAGEQFF

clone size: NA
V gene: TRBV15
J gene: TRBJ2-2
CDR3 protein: CATSRDLGGGELFF

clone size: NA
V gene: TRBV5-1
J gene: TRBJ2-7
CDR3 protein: CASSLASGRSGSYEQYF

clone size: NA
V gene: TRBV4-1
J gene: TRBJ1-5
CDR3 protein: CASSTRGISNQPQHF

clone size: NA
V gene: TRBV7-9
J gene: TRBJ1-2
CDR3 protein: CASSQERRDYGYTF

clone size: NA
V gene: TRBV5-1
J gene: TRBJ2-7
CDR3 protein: CASSLAGEGYEQYF

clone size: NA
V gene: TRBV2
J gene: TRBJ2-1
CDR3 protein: CASSGDKSSGRARNEQFF

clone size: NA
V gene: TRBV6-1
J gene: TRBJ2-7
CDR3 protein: CASSEAGGGRPYEQYF

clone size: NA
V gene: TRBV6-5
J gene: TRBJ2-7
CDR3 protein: CASRPDREGYYEQYF

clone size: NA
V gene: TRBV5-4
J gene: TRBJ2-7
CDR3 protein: CASSQTTPHEQYF

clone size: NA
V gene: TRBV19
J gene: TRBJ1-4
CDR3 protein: CASANRGPNEKLFF

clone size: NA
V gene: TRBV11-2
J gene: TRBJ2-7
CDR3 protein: CASSSRLAGDEIEQYF

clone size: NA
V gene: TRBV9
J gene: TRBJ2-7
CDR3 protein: CASSVVAETYEQYF

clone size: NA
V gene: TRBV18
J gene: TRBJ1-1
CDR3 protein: CASSPRQGASEAFF

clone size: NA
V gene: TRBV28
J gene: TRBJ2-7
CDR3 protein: CASSLGLAGTYEQYF

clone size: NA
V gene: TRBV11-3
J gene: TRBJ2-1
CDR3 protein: CASSLDGDSYNEQFF

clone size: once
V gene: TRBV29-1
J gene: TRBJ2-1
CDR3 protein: CSVSTGYSYNEQFF